The T cell receptor (beta chain) described here comes from a study of T cells in tuberculosis. Produced via immunoSEQ multiplex PCR; TCRdb's table is partial and in-frame only. The table records 30,000 to 35,000 clones, 70% to 90% of them present only once. Broader study findings: Selection depended on which cryopreserved specimens were available.

In regard to this clone: Its antigen remains unidentified.

As to time point: new active TB diagnosis, blood taken before or within 7 days of starting treatment. Tuberculosis was confirmed by positive sputum smear and/or M. tuberculosis culture. The starting material was PBMCs, obtained at tuberculosis diagnosis. This sequence originates from an adult with tuberculosis.

The CDR3 coding sequence is TGTGCCAGCAGCTCCCTAAGCGGGAGTACAGATACGCAGTATTTT. Amino acid sequence: CASSSLSGSTDTQYF. The rearrangement joins TRBV7-6 to TRBJ2-3; 8 nucleotides align to TRBD2. The germline V gene encodes CDR1 SGHVS and CDR2 FNYEAQ. The V and J ends lost 4 bases and 3 bases, in that order; junction bases with no gene match: 6. This CDR3 comprises 15 residues.